Sequencing of this TCR beta chain was carried out in a study of response to subunit inactivated influenza vaccine. Per germline, CDR1 MNHEY and CDR2 SVGEGT. V lost 5 bases to trimming and J lost 4 bases; unmatched junction nucleotides: 11. The CDR3 runs to 15 residues. Comment on this clonotype: Its antigen is unknown.

Study results and limitations: Few new T cells, the authors suggested, are recruited by each seasonal influenza vaccination.

TCRdb recomputed calls from the RT-PCR reads with MiXCR, one row per CDR3 protein. Counted here are 650,000 or so distinct CDR3 sequences, about 15% occurring once; the ten biggest clones make up 6% to 9.5%. The sequence was collected from a man between 50 and 59 years old who received an inactivated influenza vaccine. V gene TRBV6-2 or TRBV6-3 combines with J gene TRBJ2-7, with 7 bases lining up with TRBD1. Sequencing was performed on PBMCs from blood, taken 14 to 15 days before vaccination. DNA of the CDR3: TGTGCCAGCAGTCCGCGGACAGGTGGATATTACGAGCAGTACTTC. Its translation: CASSPRTGGYYEQYF.